The 9 T cell receptor beta chains given below trace back to one sample, sequenced in a study of blood T cell repertoires in COVID-19. Clones were read by immunoSEQ multiplex PCR, and TCRdb kept only the in-frame ones, dropping some. Of some 140,000 clones listed, about 80% are singletons. Sequencing was performed on peripheral blood. These receptors all come from a woman aged 80 or older with acute or convalescent COVID-19.

V usage is TRBV29-1 and J usage is TRBJ2-7; D unclear. This CDR3 is built from 11 residues. The V end lost 4 bases, the J end lost 0 bases, and 4 bases lay between the germline ends. Germline CDR1 reads SQVTM; CDR2 reads ANQGSEA. The CDR3 DNA sequence: TGCAGCGTTGGGGCCTCCTACGAGCAGTACTTC. Protein sequence: CSVGASYEQYF.

This sequence joins TRBV7-9 and TRBJ2-3; 13 bases align to TRBD2. Germline V gene lookup returns CDR1 SEHNR and CDR2 FQNEAQ (reference sequence). This CDR3 contains 17 residues. V was clipped by 5 bases and J by 0 bases; unmatched bases: 5. Written as DNA, the CDR3 is TGTGCCAGCAGCGGACTAGCGGGGGCAACTAGCACAGATACGCAGTATTTT. Residues: CASSGLAGATSTDTQYF.

The chain has TRBV28 and TRBJ1-3; 7 bases agree with TRBD1. CDR3 length: 14 residues. J was trimmed by 3 bases and V by 9 bases; bases with no gene match: 8. Per the germline V gene, CDR1 is MDHEN and CDR2 is SYDVKM. Here the CDR3 DNA reads TGTGCCAGTACAGGGGCCCGCGGTGGAAACACCATATATTTT. Protein product: CASTGARGGNTIYF.

The V and J genes are TRBV6-6 and TRBJ1-5, with 9 bases matching TRBD1. The CDR3 consists of 17 residues. CDR1 MNHNY and CDR2 SVGAGI come from the germline V gene (reference sequence). V was clipped by 5 bases and J by 4 bases; unmatched bases: 12. The DNA of the CDR3 is TGTGCCAGCAGTCCCCCTCGGGGACAGGGCCGTAATCAGCCCCAGCATTTT. Protein: CASSPPRGQGRNQPQHF.

The V call is TRBV7-2, the J call TRBJ2-7, with TRBD1 identical over 7 bases. Trimming removed 3 bases from V and 6 bases from J; junction bases left unmatched: 8. Germline V gene data show CDR1 as SGHTA and CDR2 as FQGNSA. The length of the CDR3 is 14 residues. The CDR3 sequence: CASSFRTGDREQYF. The CDR3 nucleotides are TGTGCCAGCAGCTTCAGGACAGGCGACCGCGAGCAGTACTTC.

J is TRBJ2-3 and V is TRBV5-6, with a possible D match to TRBD1 (6 bases). The CDR3 length is 16 residues. V dropped 2 bases and J dropped 3 bases, with 16 bases sitting between them. Germline lookup yields CDR1 SGHDT and CDR2 YYEEEE. Here the CDR3 reads CASSFLQGIGTDTQYF. DNA for the CDR3: TGTGCCAGCAGCTTCCTACAGGGAATAGGTACAGATACGCAGTATTTT. Using reference TRBV5-6 and TRBJ2-3 for the parts outside the CDR3, the full variable domain is DAGVTQSPTHLIKTRGQQVTLRCSPKSGHDTVSWYQQALGQGPQFIFQYYEEEERQRGNFPDRFSGHQFPNYSSELNVNALLLGDSALYLCASSFLQGIGTDTQYFGPGTRLTVL.

The genes are TRBV5-1 and TRBJ2-2; TRBD2 aligns across 11 bases. V lost 0 bases to trimming and J lost 5 bases; unmatched junction nucleotides: 9. This CDR3 has 18 amino acids. CDR1 is SGHRS, CDR2 YFSETQ, per germline. The CDR3 DNA reads as TGCGCCAGCAGCTTGGAAGTTAGCGGGGGGGCCGGGACCGGGGAGCTGTTTTTT. It is translated as CASSLEVSGGAGTGELFF. Based on the CDR3 plus reference TRBV5-1 and TRBJ2-2, the full variable domain is KAGVTQTPRYLIKTRGQQVTLSCSPISGHRSVSWYQQTPGQGLQFLFEYFSETQRNKGNFPGRFSGRQFSNSRSEMNVSTLELGDSALYLCASSLEVSGGAGTGELFFGEGSRLTVL.

The chain couples TRBV7-3 to TRBJ1-6; 7 bases line up with TRBD1. Germline CDR1 is SGHTA and CDR2 is FQGTGA. Losses at the gene ends were 2 bases for V and 6 bases for J; bases not matched to a gene: 4. The CDR3 covers 15 residues. The CDR3 DNA is TGTGCCAGCAGCTTAGAGGGACAGCTTAATTCACCCCTCCACTTT. Encoded protein: CASSLEGQLNSPLHF.

The chain recombines TRBV19 with TRBJ2-3; 7 nucleotides align to TRBD1. V lost 6 bases, J lost 2 bases, and 8 bases stayed unmatched. The CDR3 length is 15 residues. Germline V CDR1 and CDR2: LNHDA, SQIVND (reference sequence). DNA of the CDR3: TGTGCCAGTAGCCTGACAGGGAAAGCCACAGATACGCAGTATTTT. It yields the protein CASSLTGKATDTQYF.